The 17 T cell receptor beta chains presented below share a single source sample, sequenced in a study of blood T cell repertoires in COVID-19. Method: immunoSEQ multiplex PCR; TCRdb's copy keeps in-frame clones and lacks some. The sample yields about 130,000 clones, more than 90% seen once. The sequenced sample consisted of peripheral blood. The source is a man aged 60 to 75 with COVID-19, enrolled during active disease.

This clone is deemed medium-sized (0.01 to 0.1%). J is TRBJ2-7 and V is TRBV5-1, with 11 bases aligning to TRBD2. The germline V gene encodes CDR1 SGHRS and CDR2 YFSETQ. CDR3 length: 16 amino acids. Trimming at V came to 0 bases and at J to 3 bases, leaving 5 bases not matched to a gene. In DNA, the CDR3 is TGCGCCAGCAGCTTGGGGTGGGGACTAGCGGTCTACGAGCAGTACTTC. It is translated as CASSLGWGLAVYEQYF.

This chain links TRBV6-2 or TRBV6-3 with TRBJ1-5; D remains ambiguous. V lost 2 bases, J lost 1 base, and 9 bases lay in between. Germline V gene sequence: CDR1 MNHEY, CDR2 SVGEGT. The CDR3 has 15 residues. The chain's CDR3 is CASSYKETSNQPQHF. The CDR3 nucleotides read TGTGCCAGCAGTTACAAAGAGACAAGCAATCAGCCCCAGCATTTT.

This CDR3 reads CASGSEGGSPLHF. The CDR3 DNA is TGTGCCAGCGGATCGGAGGGAGGTTCACCCCTCCACTTT. The rearrangement links TRBV2 to TRBJ1-6; D remains ambiguous. Germline V lookup: CDR1 SNHLY, CDR2 FYNNEI. The CDR3 totals 13 residues. The V gene lost 8 bases and the J gene lost 9 bases, with 14 bases spanning the gap.

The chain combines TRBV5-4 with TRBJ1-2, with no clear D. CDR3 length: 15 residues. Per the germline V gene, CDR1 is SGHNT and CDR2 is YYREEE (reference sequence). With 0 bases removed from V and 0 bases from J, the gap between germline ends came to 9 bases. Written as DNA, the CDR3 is TGTGCCAGCAGCTTGGTTACGGGAGCTAACTATGGCTACACCTTC. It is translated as CASSLVTGANYGYTF.

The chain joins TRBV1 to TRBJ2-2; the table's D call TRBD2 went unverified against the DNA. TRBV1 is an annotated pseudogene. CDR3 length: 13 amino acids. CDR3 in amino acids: CTSSPTYTGELFF. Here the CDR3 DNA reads TGCACCAGCAGCCCTACGTACACCGGGGAGCTGTTTTTT.

This chain's CDR3 is CASSSSGLERVEQFF. CDR3 in DNA: TGCGCCAGCAGCTCCTCAGGACTAGAGCGGGTTGAGCAGTTCTTC. The chain links TRBV5-1 to TRBJ2-1, with TRBD2 matching 7 bases. Germline V gives CDR1 SGHRS, CDR2 YFSETQ. Trimming at V came to 3 bases and at J to 9 bases, leaving 12 bases not matched to a gene. The CDR3 covers 15 residues.

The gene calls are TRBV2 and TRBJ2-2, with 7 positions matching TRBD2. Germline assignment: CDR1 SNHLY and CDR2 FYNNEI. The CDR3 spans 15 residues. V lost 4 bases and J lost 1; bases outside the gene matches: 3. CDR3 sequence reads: CASSAPSGNTGELFF. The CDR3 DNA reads TGTGCCAGCAGTGCTCCTAGCGGGAACACCGGGGAGCTGTTTTTT.

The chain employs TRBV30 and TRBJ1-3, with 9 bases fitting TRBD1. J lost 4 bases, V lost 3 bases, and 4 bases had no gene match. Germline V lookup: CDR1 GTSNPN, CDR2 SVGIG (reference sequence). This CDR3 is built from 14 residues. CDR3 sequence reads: CAWRDRGSGNTIYF. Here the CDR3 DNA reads TGTGCCTGGAGGGACAGGGGATCCGGAAACACCATATATTTT. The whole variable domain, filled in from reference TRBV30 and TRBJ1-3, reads SQTIHQWPATLVQPVGSPLSLECTVEGTSNPNLYWYRQAAGRGLQLLFYSVGIGQISSEVPQNLSASRPQDRQFILSSKKLLLSDSGFYLCAWRDRGSGNTIYFGEGSWLTVV.

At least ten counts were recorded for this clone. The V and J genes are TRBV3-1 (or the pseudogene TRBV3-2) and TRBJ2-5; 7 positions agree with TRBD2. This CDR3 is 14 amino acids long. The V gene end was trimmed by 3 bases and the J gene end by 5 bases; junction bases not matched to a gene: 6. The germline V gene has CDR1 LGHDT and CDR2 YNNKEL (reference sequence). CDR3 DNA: TGTGCCAGCAGCCAGGGGAGGGGATATGAGACCCAGTACTTC. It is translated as CASSQGRGYETQYF.

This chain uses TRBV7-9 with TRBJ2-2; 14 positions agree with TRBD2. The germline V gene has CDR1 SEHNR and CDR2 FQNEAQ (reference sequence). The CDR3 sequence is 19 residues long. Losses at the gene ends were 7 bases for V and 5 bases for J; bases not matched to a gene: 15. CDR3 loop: CASNPTGTSGRSRTGELFF. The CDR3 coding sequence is TGTGCCAGCAACCCCACCGGGACTAGCGGGAGAAGTAGGACCGGGGAGCTGTTTTTT.

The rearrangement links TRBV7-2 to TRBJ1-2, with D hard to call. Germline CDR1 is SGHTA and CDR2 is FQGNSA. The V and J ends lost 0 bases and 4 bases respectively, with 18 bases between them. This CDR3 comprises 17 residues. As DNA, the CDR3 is TGTGCCAGCAGCTTAGCGAGGGCGGCTACCCTTTCCTATGGCTACACCTTC. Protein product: CASSLARAATLSYGYTF.

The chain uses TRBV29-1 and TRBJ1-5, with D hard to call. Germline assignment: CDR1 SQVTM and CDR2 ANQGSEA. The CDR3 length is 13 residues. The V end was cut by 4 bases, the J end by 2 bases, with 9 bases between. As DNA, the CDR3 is TGCAGCGTTGTTACAGATGGCAATCAGCCCCAGCATTTT. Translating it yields CSVVTDGNQPQHF.

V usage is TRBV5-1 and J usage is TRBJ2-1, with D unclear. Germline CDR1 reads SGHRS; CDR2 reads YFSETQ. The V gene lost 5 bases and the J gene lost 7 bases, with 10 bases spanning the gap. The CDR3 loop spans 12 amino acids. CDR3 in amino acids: CASSYSSNEQFF. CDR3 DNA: TGCGCCAGCAGTTATTCTAGTAATGAGCAGTTCTTC.

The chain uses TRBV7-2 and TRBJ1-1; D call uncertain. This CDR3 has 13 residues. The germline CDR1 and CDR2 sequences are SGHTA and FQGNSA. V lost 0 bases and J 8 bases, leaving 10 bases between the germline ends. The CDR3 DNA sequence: TGTGCCAGCAGCTTAGCCCGGGAGGCCGAAGCTTTCTTT. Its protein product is CASSLAREAEAFF.

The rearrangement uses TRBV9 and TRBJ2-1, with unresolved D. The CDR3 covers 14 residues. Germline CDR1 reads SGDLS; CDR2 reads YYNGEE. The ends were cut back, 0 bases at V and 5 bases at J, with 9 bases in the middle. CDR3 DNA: TGTGCCAGCAGCGTAGGATTAGTAGACAATGAGCAGTTCTTC. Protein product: CASSVGLVDNEQFF.

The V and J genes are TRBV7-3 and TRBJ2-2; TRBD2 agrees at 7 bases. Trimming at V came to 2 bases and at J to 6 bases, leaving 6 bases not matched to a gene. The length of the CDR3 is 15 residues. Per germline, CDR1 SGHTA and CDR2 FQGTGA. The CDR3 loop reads CASSLAGEGSGELFF. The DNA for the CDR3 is TGTGCCAGCAGCTTAGCGGGAGAAGGATCCGGGGAGCTGTTTTTT.

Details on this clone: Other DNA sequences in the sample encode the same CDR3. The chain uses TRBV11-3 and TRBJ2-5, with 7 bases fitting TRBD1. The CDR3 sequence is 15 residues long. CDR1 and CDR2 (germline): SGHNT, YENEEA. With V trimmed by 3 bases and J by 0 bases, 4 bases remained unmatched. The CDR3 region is CASSFRGTDQETQYF. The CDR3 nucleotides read TGTGCCAGCAGCTTTAGAGGGACAGACCAAGAGACCCAGTACTTC. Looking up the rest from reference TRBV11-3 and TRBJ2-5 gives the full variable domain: EAGVVQSPRYKIIEKKQPVAFWCNPISGHNTLYWYLQNLGQGPELLIRYENEEAVDDSQLPKDRFSAERLKGVDSTLKIQPAELGDSAVYLCASSFRGTDQETQYFGPGTRLLVL.